Ten or more counts support the clone carrying this TCR beta chain. The antigen remains undetermined. Trimming pared 6 bases from V and 4 bases from J, leaving 18 bases between. This CDR3 has 15 amino acids. CDR1 and CDR2 (germline): MDHEN, SYDVKM. The source of the sample is a study of HIV-infected patients and healthy controls. General study findings and limits: CDR3 sharing between individuals was lower in HIV-infected patients than in healthy controls.

The repertoire came from unfractionated whole blood and reflected all unsorted peripheral T cells. Around 450 ng RNA was reverse transcribed with alpha and beta constant-region primers. Each of the alpha and beta chains got its own library through chain-specific third strand synthesis with indices. The cDNA received a 5' RACE adapter containing a random hexamer plus an SP2 sequencing primer site. The library had 12-nucleotide molecular identifiers formed by two random hexamers joined together. After a brief PCR adding P5, P7 and a second index, approximately 23 amplification cycles followed. TCRdb re-derived calls from the 5' RACE reads in MiXCR, one entry per CDR3 protein. The data contain under 25,000 distinct CDR3 sequences, 8% to 10% of them singletons.

The rearrangement links TRBV28 to TRBJ2-5; D may be TRBD2 (5 bases). The sequenced sample consisted of blood. The clonotype comes from an adult in good health. CDR3 region: CASSPGSKEVETQYF. In nucleotides, the CDR3 is TGTGCCAGCAGCCCCGGATCCAAGGAGGTAGAGACCCAGTACTTC.